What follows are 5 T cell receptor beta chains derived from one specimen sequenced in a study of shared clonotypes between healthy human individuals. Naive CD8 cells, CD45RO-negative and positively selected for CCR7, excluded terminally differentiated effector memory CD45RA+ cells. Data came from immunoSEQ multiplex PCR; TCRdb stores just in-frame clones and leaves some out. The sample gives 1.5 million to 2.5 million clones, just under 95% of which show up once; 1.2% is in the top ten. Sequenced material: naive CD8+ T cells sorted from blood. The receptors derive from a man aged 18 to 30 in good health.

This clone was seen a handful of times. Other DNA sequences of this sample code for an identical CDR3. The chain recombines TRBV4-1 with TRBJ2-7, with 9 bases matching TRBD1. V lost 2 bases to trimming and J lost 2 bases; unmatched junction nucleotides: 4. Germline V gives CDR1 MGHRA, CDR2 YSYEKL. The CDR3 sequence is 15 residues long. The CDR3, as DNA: TGCGCCAGCAGCCAAACCGGGACAGGGACCTACGAGCAGTACTTC. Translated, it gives CASSQTGTGTYEQYF.

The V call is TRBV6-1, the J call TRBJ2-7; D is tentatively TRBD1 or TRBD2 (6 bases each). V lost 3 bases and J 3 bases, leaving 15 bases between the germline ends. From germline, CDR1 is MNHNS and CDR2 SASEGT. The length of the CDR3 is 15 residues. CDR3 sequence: CASSDKGGTFYEQYF. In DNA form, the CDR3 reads TGTGCCAGCAGTGATAAGGGGGGTACCTTCTACGAGCAGTACTTC.

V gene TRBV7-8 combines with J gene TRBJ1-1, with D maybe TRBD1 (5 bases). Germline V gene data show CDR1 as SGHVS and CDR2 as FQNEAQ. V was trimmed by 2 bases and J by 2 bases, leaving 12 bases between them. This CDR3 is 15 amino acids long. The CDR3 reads CASSLRADSNTEAFF. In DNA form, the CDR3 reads TGTGCCAGCAGCTTAAGGGCAGACAGTAACACTGAAGCTTTCTTT.

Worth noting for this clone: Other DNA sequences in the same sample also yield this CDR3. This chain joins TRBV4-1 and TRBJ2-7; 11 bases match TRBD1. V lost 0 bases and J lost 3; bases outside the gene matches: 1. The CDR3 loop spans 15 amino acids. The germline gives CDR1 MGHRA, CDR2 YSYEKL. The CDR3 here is CASSQDGTGGYEQYF. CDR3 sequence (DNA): TGCGCCAGCAGCCAAGATGGGACAGGGGGCTACGAGCAGTACTTC.

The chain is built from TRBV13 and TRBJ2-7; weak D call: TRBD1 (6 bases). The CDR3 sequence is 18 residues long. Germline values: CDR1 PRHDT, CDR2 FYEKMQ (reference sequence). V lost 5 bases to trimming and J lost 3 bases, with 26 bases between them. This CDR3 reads CASSPGAPGQGEDYEQYF. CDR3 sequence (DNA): TGTGCCAGCAGCCCCGGGGCTCCGGGACAAGGGGAAGACTACGAGCAGTACTTC. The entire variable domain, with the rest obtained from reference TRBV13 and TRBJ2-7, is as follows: AAGVIQSPRHLIKEKRETATLKCYPIPRHDTVYWYQQGPGQDPQFLISFYEKMQSDKGSIPDRFSAQQFSDYHSELNMSSLELGDSALYFCASSPGAPGQGEDYEQYFGPGTRLTVT.